This TCR beta chain was recovered during a study of breast tumors, draining lymph nodes, adjacent tissues. Breast cancer patients provided tissue from their axillary draining lymph nodes. MiXCR, run by TCRdb on the multiplex PCR reads, gives a single entry per CDR3 protein. Among around 230,000 distinct CDR3 sequences listed, under 40% were seen once. Germline CDR1 DFQATT, CDR2 SNEGSKA (reference sequence). The CDR3 runs to 14 residues. Overall study findings and caveats: Tumor and nontumor repertoires were significantly more similar in luminal-like than in basal-like breast cancer. Tumor TCR diversity was below lymph nodes but above nontumor tissue. Data fit most tumor T cells coming from lymph node, expanding in tumor.

A word on this clonotype: Antigen specificity is unknown. This sequence may be a read error, since a much larger clone differs from it by one base.

The chain carries TRBV20-1 and TRBJ2-2; a weak D match, TRBD1 (7 bases). This TCR was recovered from a female donor with breast cancer. Some clones in this sample may be carry-over from other donors' samples. The material sequenced was axillary lymph node tissue. The CDR3 bases are TGCAGTGCTAGCTCGACAGGGCTTGGCGGGGAGCTGCTTTTT. Translated: CSASSTGLGGELLF.